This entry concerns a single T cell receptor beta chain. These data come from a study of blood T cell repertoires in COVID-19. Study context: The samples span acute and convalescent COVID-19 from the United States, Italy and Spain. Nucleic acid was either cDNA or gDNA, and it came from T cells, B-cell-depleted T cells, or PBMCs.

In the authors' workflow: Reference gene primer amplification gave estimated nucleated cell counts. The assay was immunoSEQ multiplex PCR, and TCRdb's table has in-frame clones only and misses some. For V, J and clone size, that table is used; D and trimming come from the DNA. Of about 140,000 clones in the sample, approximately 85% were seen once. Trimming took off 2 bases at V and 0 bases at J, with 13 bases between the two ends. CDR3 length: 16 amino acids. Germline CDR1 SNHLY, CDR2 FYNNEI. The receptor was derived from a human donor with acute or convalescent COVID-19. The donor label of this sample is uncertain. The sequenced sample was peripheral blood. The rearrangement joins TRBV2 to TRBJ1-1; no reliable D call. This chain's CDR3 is CASSERRVAMNTEAFF. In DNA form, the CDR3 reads TGTGCCAGCAGTGAAAGGAGGGTTGCCATGAACACTGAAGCTTTCTTT.